The entry that follows covers one T cell receptor (beta chain) sequence. The CDR3 has 14 amino acids. Germline loops: CDR1 LGHDT, CDR2 YNNKEL (reference sequence). Trimming removed 2 bases from V and 10 bases from J, with 15 bases in between. The data derive from a study of T cell responses to AZD1222 COVID-19 vaccine. TCRdb's copy holds only in-frame clones and misses some; the assay was immunoSEQ multiplex PCR. The sample carries around 99,000 clones, roughly nine tenths recorded once. Sequencing was performed on peripheral blood, taken on day 0 of AZD1222 vaccination. The V call is TRBV3-1 (or the pseudogene TRBV3-2), the J call TRBJ2-1, with unresolved D. The source is an adult in good health. The CDR3 DNA reads TGTGCCAGCAGCCAAATGGACGTTGTCGGGGAGCAGTTCTTC. Protein: CASSQMDVVGEQFF.